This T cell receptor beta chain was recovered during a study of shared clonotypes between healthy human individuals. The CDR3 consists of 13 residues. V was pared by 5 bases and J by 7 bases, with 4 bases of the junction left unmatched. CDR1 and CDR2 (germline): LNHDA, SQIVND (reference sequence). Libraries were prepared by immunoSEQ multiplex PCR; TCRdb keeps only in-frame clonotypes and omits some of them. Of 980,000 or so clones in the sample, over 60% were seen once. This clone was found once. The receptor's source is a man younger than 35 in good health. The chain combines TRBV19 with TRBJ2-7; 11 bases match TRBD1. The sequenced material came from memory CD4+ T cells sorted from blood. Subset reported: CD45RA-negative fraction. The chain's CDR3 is CASSWTGGDEQYF. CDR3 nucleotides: TGTGCCAGTAGTTGGACAGGGGGCGATGAGCAGTACTTC.